A selection of T cell receptor beta chains follows, all from one sample in a study of beta chain features in type 1 diabetes. Measured with immunoSEQ multiplex PCR; TCRdb has only the in-frame clones, and not every one. Of about half a million clones listed, 11% are singletons. The source material was naive CD4+ T cells from blood. These receptors were collected from a woman in her late teens or twenties in good health. CDR3s include the opening cysteine and the closing phenylalanine or tryptophan. The D gene is left open where the match is weak. Some rows mark clone size as missing; the rest say once, few, many or name a class of expanded clone.

V	J	D	size	length	DNA	CDR3
TRBV14	TRBJ2-3	TRBD2	.	17	TGTGCCAGCAGCCAAAAACTAGCGTTAACTAGCACAGATACGCAGTATTTT	CASSQKLALTSTDTQYF
TRBV29-1	TRBJ2-7	.	.	16	TGCAGCGTTGAGTCTACAGGGAGTAATTTCACCTACGAGCAGTACTTC	CSVESTGSNFTYEQYF
TRBV19	TRBJ1-1	.	.	14	TGTGCCAGTACGAAGGTATGGAGCAACACTGAAGCTTTCTTT	CASTKVWSNTEAFF
TRBV28	TRBJ2-5	TRBD1	.	16	TGTGCCAGCAGGTTCAAAAACAGGGGGCGACACGAGACCCAGTACTTC	CASRFKNRGRHETQYF
TRBV19	TRBJ2-1	TRBD1	.	14	TGTGCCACTGAGGACAGGGGGCCCTACAATGAGCAGTTCTTC	CATEDRGPYNEQFF
TRBV18	TRBJ2-7	.	.	13	TGTGCCAGCTCACCACAACAGGGCGACGAGCAGTACTTC	CASSPQQGDEQYF
TRBV7-2	TRBJ2-6	TRBD1	few	18	TGTGCCAGCAGCCCCCAGACAGGGGCTTTCTCTGGGGCCAACGTCCTGACTTTC	CASSPQTGAFSGANVLTF
TRBV18	TRBJ1-5	.	few	13	TGTGCCAGCTCACGGTTGGGGGATCAGCCCCAGCATTTT	CASSRLGDQPQHF
TRBV5-1	TRBJ2-1	TRBD2	few	15	TGCGCCAGCAGCTTCGGGACTAGCGGGAGGTCTGAGCAGTTCTTC	CASSFGTSGRSEQFF
TRBV30	TRBJ1-1	TRBD1	few	15	TGTGCCTCCAGGGGGCCCATATCGGCGAACACTGAAGCTTTCTTT	CASRGPISANTEAFF
TRBV7-9	TRBJ2-3	.	few	14	TGTGCCAGCAGCTTAAGGCAGGCCCCAGATACGCAGTATTTT	CASSLRQAPDTQYF
TRBV28	TRBJ2-5	TRBD1	.	15	TGTGCCAGCACCCCACCCGGACAGGTTCGAGAGACCCAGTACTTC	CASTPPGQVRETQYF
TRBV14	TRBJ2-5	.	.	15	TGTGCCAGCAGCCTCCCCGGCTGGTACCAAGAGACCCAGTACTTC	CASSLPGWYQETQYF
TRBV12-5	TRBJ2-7	.	.	15	TGTGCTAGTGGTTTCGGTGTCCAGCCCACCTACGAGCAGTACTTC	CASGFGVQPTYEQYF
TRBV29-1	TRBJ2-5	TRBD1	.	16	TGCAGCGTTATTACCCCCGGGACAGGGGGCTTAGAGACCCAGTACTTC	CSVITPGTGGLETQYF
TRBV5-4	TRBJ2-5	.	.	14	TGTGCCAGCAGCTCCCGCCGGTTGCAAGAGACCCAGTACTTC	CASSSRRLQETQYF
TRBV9	TRBJ1-2	TRBD1	.	15	TGTGCCAGCAGCTTGGGGGACAGGGTAATCTATGGCTACACCTTC	CASSLGDRVIYGYTF
TRBV5-6	TRBJ2-3	.	few	15	TGTGCCAGCAGCTTGCGAGGCGGGTACACAGATACGCAGTATTTT	CASSLRGGYTDTQYF
TRBV29-1	TRBJ2-3	TRBD1	.	13	TGCAGCGGAAAGACAGGGGTCGTGGATACGCAGTATTTT	CSGKTGVVDTQYF
TRBV9	TRBJ1-1	.	few	14	TGTGCCAGCAGCGTACAGGGACAGAACACTGAAGCTTTCTTT	CASSVQGQNTEAFF
TRBV7-3	TRBJ2-3	.	few	14	TGTGCCAGCAGCTACCGGACAGTCACAGATACGCAGTATTTT	CASSYRTVTDTQYF
TRBV6-5	TRBJ2-3	TRBD2	.	16	TGTGCCAGCAGTTCGACGGGACTAGGGAGGGCAGATACGCAGTATTTT	CASSSTGLGRADTQYF
TRBV4-3	TRBJ2-7	.	few	16	TGCGCCAGCAGCCAAAGCGTTGGGACGGTAACCTACGAGCAGTACTTC	CASSQSVGTVTYEQYF
TRBV7-9	TRBJ2-1	TRBD2	few	14	TGTGCCAGCCCGGGGCTAGCGGGGTACAATGAGCAGTTCTTC	CASPGLAGYNEQFF
TRBV7-3	TRBJ1-1	.	.	13	TGTGCCAGCAGCAGGACCCTATACACTGAAGCTTTCTTT	CASSRTLYTEAFF
TRBV19	TRBJ1-6	TRBD1	.	15	TGTGCCAGTAGTCCTGACAGGGGGGCTAATTCACCCCTCCACTTT	CASSPDRGANSPLHF
TRBV7-2	TRBJ1-5	TRBD1	few	15	TGTGCCAGCAGCTACGTGGGACAGGGAAATCAGCCCCAGCATTTT	CASSYVGQGNQPQHF
TRBV30	TRBJ2-1	.	.	17	TGTGCCTGGTCGCCCCTCTTTTTGCGGCAATCCTACAATGAGCAGTTCTTC	CAWSPLFLRQSYNEQFF
TRBV5-6	TRBJ2-4	.	few	13	TGTGCCAGCAGCTTGGCAGCCAAAAACATTCAGTACTTC	CASSLAAKNIQYF
TRBV7-8	TRBJ2-3	TRBD2	.	16	TGTGCCAGCAGCTTAGAAGGAGCGGGAGATACGTATACGCAGTATTTT	CASSLEGAGDTYTQYF
TRBV27	TRBJ1-1	.	.	11	TGTGCCAGCAGGTCTGGCACTGAAGCTTTCTTT	CASRSGTEAFF
TRBV29-1	TRBJ2-3	TRBD1	.	15	TGCAGCGTCTGGGACAGCGGAAGCGCTCCAGATACGCAGTATTTT	CSVWDSGSAPDTQYF
TRBV29-1	TRBJ2-7	.	.	13	TGCAGCGTTGGACTCAAATACTCCTACGAGCAGTACTTC	CSVGLKYSYEQYF
TRBV5-4	TRBJ2-5	.	few	12	TGTGCCAGCAGCTTGAATAGGGAGACCCAGTACTTC	CASSLNRETQYF
TRBV7-9	TRBJ2-1	.	.	17	TGTGCCAGCAGCCATACCCGTACGGGAGTGGGAACAGATGAGCAGTTCTTC	CASSHTRTGVGTDEQFF
TRBV30	TRBJ2-7	.	.	12	TGTGCCTGGAGTGTACTCCCTTCCGAGCAGTACTTC	CAWSVLPSEQYF
TRBV18	TRBJ2-1	TRBD1	few	12	TGTGCCAGTTCGGACAGGGCCAATGAGCAGTTCTTC	CASSDRANEQFF
TRBV4-1	TRBJ1-2	.	.	14	TGCGCCAGCAGCCAAGTTCTGCAGGTTGATGGCTACACCTTC	CASSQVLQVDGYTF
TRBV7-9	TRBJ1-5	TRBD1	.	15	TGTGCCAGCAGCGGCACAGGGGTAAGCAATCAGCCCCAGCATTTT	CASSGTGVSNQPQHF
TRBV29-1	TRBJ2-7	TRBD1	.	15	TGCAGCGTTGAAGAAGGAGACAGGGGTTCGGACGAGCAGTACTTC	CSVEEGDRGSDEQYF
TRBV15	TRBJ1-1	.	.	21	TGTGCCACCAGCAGAGCAACCGCATGGACTGGGACGCGGCTAATGAACACTGAAGCTTTCTTT	CATSRATAWTGTRLMNTEAFF
TRBV4-3	TRBJ2-4	TRBD2	few	16	TGCGCCAGCAGCCAAGTACTAGCGGGAGACAAAAACATTCAGTACTTC	CASSQVLAGDKNIQYF
TRBV18	TRBJ2-3	TRBD2	few	16	TGTGCCAGCTCACCAAGTATGAGCGGGGGCACAGATACGCAGTATTTT	CASSPSMSGGTDTQYF
TRBV6-6	TRBJ1-2	.	few	13	TGTGCCAGCAGCCGAACAGGGAAACTCGGCTACACCTTC	CASSRTGKLGYTF
TRBV25-1	TRBJ2-1	.	.	14	TGTGCCAGCAGCACAACCCTCGAGGCTCATGAGCAGTTCTTC	CASSTTLEAHEQFF
TRBV29-1	TRBJ2-5	.	many	12	TGCAGCGTTGAGGTAGCACCGGAGACCCAGTACTTC	CSVEVAPETQYF
TRBV30	TRBJ2-6	.	few	17	TGTGCCTGGAGTGTAAGATGGGAGGTTTCTGGGGCCAACGTCCTGACTTTC	CAWSVRWEVSGANVLTF
TRBV10-3	TRBJ2-5	.	.	13	TGTGCCATCAGTGGGACAGATAAAGAGACCCAGTACTTC	CAISGTDKETQYF
TRBV14	TRBJ2-1	TRBD2	many	15	TGTGCCAGCAGCCAACCTAGCGGGAGGAGGAATGAGCAGTTCTTC	CASSQPSGRRNEQFF
TRBV28	TRBJ1-1	TRBD1	few	15	TGTGCCAGCAGTTTTAGAGGAGGGGGCAACACTGAAGCTTTCTTT	CASSFRGGGNTEAFF